These 2 T cell receptor beta chains were all obtained from the same sample, sequenced in a study of HIV-infected children after antiretroviral therapy interruption (dated by TCRdb to the late 2010s). Preparation of the library involved 3' RACE. Data came from an Illumina MiSeq. TCR libraries were built from RNA using a 3' RACE protocol with unique molecular identifiers to correct PCR amplification bias. TCRdb itself trimmed the public reads at Q25 with fastp, ran MiXCR and retained productive beta chains. Every distinct CDR3 protein forms one entry, paired with its most common genes and DNA. The sample table records more than 85,000 distinct CDR3 sequences; about 6.3% of these occur just once. Around 1.1% of the sample is in the top ten clones. The treatment or condition label of this sample denotes: PENTA 11 planned treatment interruption arm or continuous ART arm. Specimen: CD45RA+ CD4+ T cells from PBMCs, pooled from several time points, collected from a donor given antiretroviral therapy, either interrupted or continuous. The cell subset or site label, as the study defines it: naive CD4+ CD45RA+ CD45RO- T cells. Receptor source: a pool of human donors with HIV.

This clonotype has at least ten counts. The chain uses TRBV6-2 or TRBV6-3 and TRBJ2-1, with 8 positions matching TRBD1. The trim removed 6 bases at V and 7 bases at J, leaving 11 bases unmatched. The CDR3 contains 15 residues. The germline V gene has CDR1 MNHEY and CDR2 SVGEGT. As DNA, the CDR3 is TGTGCCAGCAGACAGGGGGGACCGACTATAAATGAGCAGTTCTTC. Protein: CASRQGGPTINEQFF.

At least ten counts were recorded for this clonotype. This chain connects TRBV11-2 to TRBJ2-3; perhaps TRBD2 as D (5 bases). The CDR3 runs to 17 residues. The V and J ends lost 3 bases and 0 bases respectively, with 16 bases between them. Germline V CDR1 and CDR2: SGHAT, FQNNGV. CDR3 nucleotides: TGTGCCAGCAGCTTCCGGACCCCGGGATTTAGCACAGATACGCAGTATTTT. It translates to CASSFRTPGFSTDTQYF.